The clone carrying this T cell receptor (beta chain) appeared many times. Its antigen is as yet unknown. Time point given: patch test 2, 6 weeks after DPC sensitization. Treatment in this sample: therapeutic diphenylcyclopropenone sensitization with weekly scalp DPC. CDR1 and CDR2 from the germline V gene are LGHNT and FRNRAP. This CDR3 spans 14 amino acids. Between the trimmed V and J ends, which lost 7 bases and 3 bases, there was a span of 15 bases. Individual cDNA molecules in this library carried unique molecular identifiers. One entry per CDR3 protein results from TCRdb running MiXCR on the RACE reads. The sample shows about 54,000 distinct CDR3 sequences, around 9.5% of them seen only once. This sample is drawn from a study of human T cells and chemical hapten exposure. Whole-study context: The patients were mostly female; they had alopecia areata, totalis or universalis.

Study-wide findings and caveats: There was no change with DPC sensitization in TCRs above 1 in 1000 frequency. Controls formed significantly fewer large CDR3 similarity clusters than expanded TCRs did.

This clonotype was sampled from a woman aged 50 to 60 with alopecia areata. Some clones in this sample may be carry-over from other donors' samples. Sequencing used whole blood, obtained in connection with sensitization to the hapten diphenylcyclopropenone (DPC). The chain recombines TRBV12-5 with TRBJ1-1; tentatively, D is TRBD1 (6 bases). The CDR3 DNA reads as TGTGCTAGTGCTACGGACAGAGAGTACACTGAAGCTTTCTTT. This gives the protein CASATDREYTEAFF.